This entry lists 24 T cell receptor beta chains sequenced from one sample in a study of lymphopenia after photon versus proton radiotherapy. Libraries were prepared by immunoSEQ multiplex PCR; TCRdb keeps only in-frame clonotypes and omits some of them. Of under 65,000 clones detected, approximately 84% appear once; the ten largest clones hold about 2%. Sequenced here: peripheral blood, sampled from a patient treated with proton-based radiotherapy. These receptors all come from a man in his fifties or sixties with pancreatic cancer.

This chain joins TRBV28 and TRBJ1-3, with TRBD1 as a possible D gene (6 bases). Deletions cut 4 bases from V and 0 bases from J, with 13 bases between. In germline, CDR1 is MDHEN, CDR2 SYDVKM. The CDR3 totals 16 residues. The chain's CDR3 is CASSWATGSSGNTIYF. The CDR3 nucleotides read TGTGCCAGCAGTTGGGCGACAGGCAGCTCTGGAAACACCATATATTTT.

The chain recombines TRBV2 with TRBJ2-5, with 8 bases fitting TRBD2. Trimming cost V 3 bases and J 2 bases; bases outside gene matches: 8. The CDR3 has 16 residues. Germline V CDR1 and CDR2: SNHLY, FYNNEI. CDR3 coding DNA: TGTGCCAGCAGTGAGCGGGGGGCGCGAGTTCAAGAGACCCAGTACTTC. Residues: CASSERGARVQETQYF.

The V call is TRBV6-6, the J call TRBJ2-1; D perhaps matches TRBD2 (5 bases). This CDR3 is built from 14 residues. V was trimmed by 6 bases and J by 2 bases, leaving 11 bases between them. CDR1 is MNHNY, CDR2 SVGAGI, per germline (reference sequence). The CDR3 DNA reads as TGTGCCAGCAGGAAAGGGAGAACCTACAATGAGCAGTTCTTC. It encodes CASRKGRTYNEQFF.

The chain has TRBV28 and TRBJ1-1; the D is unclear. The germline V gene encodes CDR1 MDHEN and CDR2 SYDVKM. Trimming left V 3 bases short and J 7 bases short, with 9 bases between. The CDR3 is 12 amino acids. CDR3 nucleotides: TGTGCCAGCAGTTTCCGGGCGGTTGAAGCTTTCTTT. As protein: CASSFRAVEAFF.

The CDR3 here is CASRIGTELSYEQYF. CDR3 sequence (DNA): TGTGCCAGCAGGATTGGGACAGAGCTCTCCTACGAGCAGTACTTC. The chain recombines TRBV6-6 with TRBJ2-7; 7 bases are shared with TRBD1. The CDR3 sequence is 15 residues long. The V gene's germline CDR1 is MNHNY and CDR2 SVGAGI (reference sequence). The V gene end was trimmed by 6 bases and the J gene end by 0 bases; junction bases not matched to a gene: 8.

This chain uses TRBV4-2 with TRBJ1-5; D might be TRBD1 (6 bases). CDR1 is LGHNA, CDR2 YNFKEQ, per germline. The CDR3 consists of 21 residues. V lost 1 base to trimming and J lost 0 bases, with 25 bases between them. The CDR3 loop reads CASSQVQVYRGGGYSNQPQHF. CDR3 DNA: TGTGCCAGCAGCCAAGTGCAGGTCTACCGAGGGGGAGGATATAGCAATCAGCCCCAGCATTTT.

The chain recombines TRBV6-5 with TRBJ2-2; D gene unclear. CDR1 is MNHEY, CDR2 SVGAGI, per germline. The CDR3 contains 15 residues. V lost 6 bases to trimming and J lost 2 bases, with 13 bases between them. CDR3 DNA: TGTGCCAGCAGCGCCGGCCTTCTTAACACCGGGGAGCTGTTTTTT. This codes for CASSAGLLNTGELFF.

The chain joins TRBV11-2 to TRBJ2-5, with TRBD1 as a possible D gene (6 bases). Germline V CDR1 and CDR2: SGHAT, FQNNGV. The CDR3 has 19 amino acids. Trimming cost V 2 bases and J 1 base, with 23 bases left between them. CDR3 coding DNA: TGTGCCAGCAGCTTAAGTGGGTGGGGGACACCTTCTTCCCAAGAGACCCAGTACTTC. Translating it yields CASSLSGWGTPSSQETQYF.

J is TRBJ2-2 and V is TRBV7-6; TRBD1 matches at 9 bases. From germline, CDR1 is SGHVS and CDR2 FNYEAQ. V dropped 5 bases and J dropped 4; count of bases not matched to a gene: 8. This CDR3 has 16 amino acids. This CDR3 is CASSPAGTGITGELFF. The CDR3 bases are TGTGCCAGCAGCCCTGCCGGGACAGGGATCACCGGGGAGCTGTTTTTT.

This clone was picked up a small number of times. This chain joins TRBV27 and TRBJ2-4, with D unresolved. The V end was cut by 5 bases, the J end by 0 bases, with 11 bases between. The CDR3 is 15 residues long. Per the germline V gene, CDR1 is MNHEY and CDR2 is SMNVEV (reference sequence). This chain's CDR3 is CASSRNSVAKNIQYF. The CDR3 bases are TGTGCCAGCAGTCGTAATTCTGTAGCCAAAAACATTCAGTACTTC.

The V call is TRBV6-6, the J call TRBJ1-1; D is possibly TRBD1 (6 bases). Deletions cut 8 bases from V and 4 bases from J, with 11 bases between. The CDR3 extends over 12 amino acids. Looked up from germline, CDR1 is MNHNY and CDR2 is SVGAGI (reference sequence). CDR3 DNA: TGTGCCAGCGTTAGGGGGATCACTGAAGCTTTCTTT. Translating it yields CASVRGITEAFF.

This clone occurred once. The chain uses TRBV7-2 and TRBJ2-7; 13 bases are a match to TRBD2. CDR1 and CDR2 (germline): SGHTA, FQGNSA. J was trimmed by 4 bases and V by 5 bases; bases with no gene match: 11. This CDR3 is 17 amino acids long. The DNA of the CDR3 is TGTGCCAGCAGCCCTGGACTAGCGGGAGCCTCTAGGTACGAGCAGTACTTC. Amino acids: CASSPGLAGASRYEQYF.

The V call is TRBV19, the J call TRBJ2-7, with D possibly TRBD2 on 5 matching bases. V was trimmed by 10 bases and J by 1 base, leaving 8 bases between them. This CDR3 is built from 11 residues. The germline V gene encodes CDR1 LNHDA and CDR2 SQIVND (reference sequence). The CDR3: CATRGSYEQYF. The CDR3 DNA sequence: TGTGCCACCCGAGGGTCCTACGAGCAGTACTTC. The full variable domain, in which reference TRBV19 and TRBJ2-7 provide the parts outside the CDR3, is DGGITQSPKYLFRKEGQNVTLSCEQNLNHDAMYWYRQDPGQGLRLIYYSQIVNDFQKGDIAEGYSVSREKKESFPLTVTSAQKNPTAFYLCATRGSYEQYFGPGTRLTVT.

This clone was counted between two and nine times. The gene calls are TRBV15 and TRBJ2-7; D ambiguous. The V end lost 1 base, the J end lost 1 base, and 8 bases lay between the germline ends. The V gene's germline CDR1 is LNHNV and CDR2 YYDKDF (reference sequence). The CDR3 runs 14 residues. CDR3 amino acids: CATSRALGSYEQYF. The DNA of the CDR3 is TGTGCCACCAGCAGAGCTTTAGGGTCCTACGAGCAGTACTTC.

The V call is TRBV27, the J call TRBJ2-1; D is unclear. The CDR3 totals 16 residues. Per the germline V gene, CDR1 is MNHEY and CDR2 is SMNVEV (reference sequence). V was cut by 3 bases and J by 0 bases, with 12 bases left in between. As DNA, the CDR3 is TGTGCCAGCAGTTTCGGTCGGCTAAGCTCCTACAATGAGCAGTTCTTC. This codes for CASSFGRLSSYNEQFF.

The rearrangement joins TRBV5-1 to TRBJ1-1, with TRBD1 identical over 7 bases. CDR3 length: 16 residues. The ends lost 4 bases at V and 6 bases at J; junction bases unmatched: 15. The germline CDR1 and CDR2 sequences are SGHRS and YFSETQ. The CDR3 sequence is CASSGGARGIVAEAFF. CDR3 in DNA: TGCGCCAGCAGCGGTGGGGCCAGGGGGATCGTTGCTGAAGCTTTCTTT.

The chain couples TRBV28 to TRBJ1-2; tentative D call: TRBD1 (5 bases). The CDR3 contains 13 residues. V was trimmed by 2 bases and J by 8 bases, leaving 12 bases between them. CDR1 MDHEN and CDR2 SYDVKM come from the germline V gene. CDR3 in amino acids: CASSLAGFGGYTF. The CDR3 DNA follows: TGTGCCAGCAGTTTAGCAGGGTTCGGAGGCTACACCTTC.

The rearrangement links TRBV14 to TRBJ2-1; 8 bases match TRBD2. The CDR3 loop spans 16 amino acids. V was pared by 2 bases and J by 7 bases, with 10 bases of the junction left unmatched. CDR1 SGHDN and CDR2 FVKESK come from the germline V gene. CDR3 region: CASSQPRQGLENEQFF. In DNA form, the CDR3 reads TGTGCCAGCAGCCAACCAAGGCAGGGACTAGAGAATGAGCAGTTCTTC.

The CDR3 DNA follows: TGTGCCAGCAGCCTTAGTGCTAGCGGGAGCTTCAACAATGAGCAGTTCTTC. Translated: CASSLSASGSFNNEQFF. J is TRBJ2-1 and V is TRBV14; 10 bases align to TRBD2. The CDR3 sequence is 17 residues long. The V segment lost 4 bases and the J segment 5 bases; nucleotides outside the gene matches: 11. Germline V gene data show CDR1 as SGHDN and CDR2 as FVKESK. Supplemented by reference TRBV14 and TRBJ2-1, the full variable domain reads EAGVTQFPSHSVIEKGQTVTLRCDPISGHDNLYWYRRVMGKEIKFLLHFVKESKQDESGMPNNRFLAERTGGTYSTLKVQPAELEDSGVYFCASSLSASGSFNNEQFFGPGTRLTVL.

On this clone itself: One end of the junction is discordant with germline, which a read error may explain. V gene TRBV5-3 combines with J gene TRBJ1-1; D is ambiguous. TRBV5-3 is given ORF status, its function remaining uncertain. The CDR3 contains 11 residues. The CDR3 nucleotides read TGTGCCAGCAGCTTGGACGGTGAAGCTTTCTTT. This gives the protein CASSLDGEAFF.

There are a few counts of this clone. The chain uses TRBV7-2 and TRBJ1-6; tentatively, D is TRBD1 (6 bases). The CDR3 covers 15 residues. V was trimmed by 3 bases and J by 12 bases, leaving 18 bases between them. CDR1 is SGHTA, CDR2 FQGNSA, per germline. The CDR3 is CASSFIGSGEVPLHF. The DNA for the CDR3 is TGTGCCAGCAGCTTCATTGGGTCAGGGGAGGTACCCCTCCACTTT. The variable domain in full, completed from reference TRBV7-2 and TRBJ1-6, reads GAGVSQSPSNKVTEKGKDVELRCDPISGHTALYWYRQSLGQGLEFLIYFQGNSAPDKSGLPSDRFSAERTGGSVSTLTIQRTQQEDSAVYLCASSFIGSGEVPLHFGNGTRLTVT.

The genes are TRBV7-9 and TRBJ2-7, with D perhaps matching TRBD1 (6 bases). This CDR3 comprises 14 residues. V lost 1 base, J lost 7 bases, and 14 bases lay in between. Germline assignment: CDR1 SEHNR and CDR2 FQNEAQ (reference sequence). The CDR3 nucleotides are TGTGCCAGCAGCTTAGGGGCAGAGAGGGGGGAGCAGTACTTC. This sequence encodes CASSLGAERGEQYF. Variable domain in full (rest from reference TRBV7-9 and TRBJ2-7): DTGVSQNPRHKITKRGQNVTFRCDPISEHNRLYWYRQTLGQGPEFLTYFQNEAQLEKSRLLSDRFSAERPKGSFSTLEIQRTEQGDSAMYLCASSLGAERGEQYFGPGTRLTVT.

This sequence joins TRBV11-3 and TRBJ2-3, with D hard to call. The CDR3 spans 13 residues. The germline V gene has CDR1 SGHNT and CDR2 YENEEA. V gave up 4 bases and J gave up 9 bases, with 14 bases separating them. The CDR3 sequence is CASSSSSVPTQYF. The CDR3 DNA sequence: TGTGCCAGCAGCTCGTCCTCGGTCCCGACGCAGTATTTT.

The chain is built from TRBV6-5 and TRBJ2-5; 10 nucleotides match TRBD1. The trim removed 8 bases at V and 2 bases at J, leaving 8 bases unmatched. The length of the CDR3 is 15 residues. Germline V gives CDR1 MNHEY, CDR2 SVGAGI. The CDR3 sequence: CASRLTGGWQETQYF. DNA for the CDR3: TGTGCCAGCCGATTGACAGGGGGCTGGCAAGAGACCCAGTACTTC.